These 22 T cell receptor beta chains were sequenced from one sample in a study of blood T cell repertoires in COVID-19. The protocol was immunoSEQ multiplex PCR, while the TCRdb copy is restricted to in-frame clones and leaves out a portion. The sample has 90,000 to 150,000 clones, 79% seen once. The sequenced material came from peripheral blood. These receptors came from a woman older than 75 with acute or convalescent COVID-19.

The V gene is TRBV6-5, the J gene TRBJ1-1; D is unclear. Germline CDR1 reads MNHEY; CDR2 reads SVGAGI. The V end lost 6 bases, the J end lost 9 bases, and 14 bases lay between the germline ends. CDR3 length: 12 residues. CDR3 protein: CASRIAGSQAFF. The CDR3 DNA sequence: TGTGCCAGCAGGATAGCCGGGAGCCAAGCTTTCTTT.

The V and J genes are TRBV7-2 and TRBJ2-2, with 9 bases lining up with TRBD2. V shed 1 base, J shed 7 bases, and the junction held 10 bases outside the gene matches. CDR3 length equals 17 residues. From germline, CDR1 is SGHTA and CDR2 FQGNSA. CDR3 region: CASSLVSGRFGGGELFF. The CDR3 DNA follows: TGTGCCAGCAGCTTAGTTAGCGGGAGATTCGGAGGCGGGGAGCTGTTTTTT.

This rearrangement joins TRBV7-9 to TRBJ1-3; TRBD1 matches 7 bases. The CDR3 contains 14 residues. The trim removed 8 bases at V and 2 bases at J, leaving 6 bases unmatched. Germline lookup yields CDR1 SEHNR and CDR2 FQNEAQ (reference sequence). CDR3 loop: CASAAGGPGNTIYF. In DNA, the CDR3 is TGTGCCAGCGCAGCAGGGGGACCTGGAAACACCATATATTTT.

This chain joins TRBV6-4 and TRBJ2-3; 8 bases fit TRBD1. The V and J ends lost 3 bases and 7 bases, in that order; junction bases with no gene match: 6. Germline V gene data show CDR1 as MRHNA and CDR2 as SNTAGT. CDR3 length: 14 amino acids. The CDR3 protein is CASSETDRANTQYF. The CDR3 bases are TGTGCCAGCAGTGAAACGGACAGGGCAAATACGCAGTATTTT.

The V gene is TRBV30, the J gene TRBJ2-1, with D perhaps matching TRBD1 (7 bases). The CDR3 runs to 16 residues. Germline V gene sequence: CDR1 GTSNPN, CDR2 SVGIG (reference sequence). The V end was cut by 2 bases, the J end by 2 bases, with 16 bases between. The DNA of the CDR3 is TGTGCCTGGAGTTTCGCAGGGGGGTCCCCCTACAATGAGCAGTTCTTC. Translating gives CAWSFAGGSPYNEQFF.

The chain couples TRBV27 to TRBJ2-3; D may be TRBD2 (6 bases). Deletions cut 3 bases from V and 2 bases from J, with 9 bases between. Per germline, CDR1 MNHEY and CDR2 SMNVEV (reference sequence). The CDR3 is made up of 14 amino acids. In nucleotides, the CDR3 is TGTGCCAGCAGTTTCTCGCGGGACACAGATACGCAGTATTTT. It is translated as CASSFSRDTDTQYF.

Remarks on this clone: At one of its ends the junction is not consistent with the germline gene, which may arise from a read error. This sequence joins TRBV28 and TRBJ2-3; D might be TRBD2 (5 bases). The germline gives CDR1 MDHEN, CDR2 SYDVKM. This CDR3 is 15 amino acids long. The CDR3 protein is CASTLSGRPTDTQYF. Written as DNA, the CDR3 is TGTGCCAGCACTTTAAGCGGAAGACCCACAGATACGCAGTATTTT.

The chain has TRBV7-2 and TRBJ1-2, with D unclear. The CDR3 totals 15 residues. Germline CDR1 SGHTA, CDR2 FQGNSA. With 1 base removed from V and 2 bases from J, the gap between germline ends came to 11 bases. The CDR3 loop reads CASSLGGAANYGYTF. The CDR3 nucleotides read TGTGCCAGCAGCTTAGGAGGTGCCGCAAACTATGGCTACACCTTC.

The chain is built from TRBV9 and TRBJ2-5, with D possibly being TRBD1 (5 bases). V was shortened by 5 bases and J by 5 bases, with 19 bases between the two germline ends. Looked up from germline, CDR1 is SGDLS and CDR2 is YYNGEE. The CDR3 length is 15 residues. CDR3 bases: TGTGCCAGCAGTCACTACTCAGGGAAATCGGAGACCCAGTACTTC. Translating it yields CASSHYSGKSETQYF. The complete variable domain, with remaining parts taken from reference TRBV9 and TRBJ2-5, reads DSGVTQTPKHLITATGQRVTLRCSPRSGDLSVYWYQQSLDQGLQFLIQYYNGEERAKGNILERFSAQQFPDLHSELNLSSLELGDSALYFCASSHYSGKSETQYFGPGTRLLVL.

V and J are TRBV5-1 and TRBJ2-3; 7 bases fit TRBD2. CDR3 length: 15 amino acids. The germline V gene encodes CDR1 SGHRS and CDR2 YFSETQ. With 2 bases clipped from V and 5 bases from J, the junction kept 8 bases outside the gene matches. CDR3: CASSFGGSSEDTQYF. Here the CDR3 DNA reads TGCGCCAGCAGCTTTGGCGGGAGCTCTGAAGATACGCAGTATTTT.

This clone was recorded a few times. J is TRBJ1-2 and V is TRBV7-8; TRBD1 is a possible D gene (6 bases). V lost 5 bases, J lost 1 base, and 11 bases lay in between. Germline values: CDR1 SGHVS, CDR2 FQNEAQ. The CDR3 consists of 14 residues. DNA of the CDR3: TGTGCCAGCAGCCCCAGGGGTGTTAACTATGGCTACACCTTC. Translation: CASSPRGVNYGYTF.

This chain uses TRBV6-5 with TRBJ1-5; D remains ambiguous. The germline CDR1 and CDR2 sequences are MNHEY and SVGAGI. V was shortened by 2 bases and J by 6 bases, with 11 bases between the two germline ends. The CDR3 has 14 residues. The CDR3 loop reads CASSYDGSSQPQHF. The CDR3 coding sequence is TGTGCCAGCAGTTACGACGGGTCTAGTCAGCCCCAGCATTTT.

V usage is TRBV11-2 and J usage is TRBJ1-4; D unresolved. CDR1 is SGHAT, CDR2 FQNNGV, per germline. The CDR3 is 15 amino acids. V lost 4 bases to trimming and J lost 3 bases, with 12 bases between them. CDR3: CASSSPRGANEKLFF. DNA for the CDR3: TGTGCCAGCAGCTCGCCCCGGGGTGCTAATGAAAAACTGTTTTTT.

The V call is TRBV5-1, the J call TRBJ2-7, with 7 bases matching TRBD1. V lost 4 bases, J lost 2 bases, and 6 bases stayed unmatched. The germline CDR1 and CDR2 sequences are SGHRS and YFSETQ. This CDR3 region has 14 residues. This chain's CDR3 is CASSNAGQAYEQYF. The CDR3 bases are TGCGCCAGCAGCAATGCAGGACAGGCCTACGAGCAGTACTTC.

The chain carries TRBV18 and TRBJ1-4; D is possibly TRBD1 (6 bases). Deletions cut 10 bases from V and 7 bases from J, with 16 bases between. CDR3 length: 13 amino acids. Germline CDR1 and CDR2: KGHSH and LQKENI. CDR3 bases: TGTGCCACGGAAGGGGGTAGAGGTGAAAAACTGTTTTTT. This gives the protein CATEGGRGEKLFF.

The chain combines TRBV30 with TRBJ1-4; unclear D gene. Trimming stripped 2 bases from V and 6 bases from J, with 13 bases between. Per the germline V gene, CDR1 is GTSNPN and CDR2 is SVGIG (reference sequence). The CDR3 is 14 amino acids. In nucleotides, the CDR3 is TGTGCCTGGAGTCTGTGGGAGGCCCATGAAAAACTGTTTTTT. This encodes CAWSLWEAHEKLFF. Filled out from reference TRBV30 and TRBJ1-4, the complete variable domain reads SQTIHQWPATLVQPVGSPLSLECTVEGTSNPNLYWYRQAAGRGLQLLFYSVGIGQISSEVPQNLSASRPQDRQFILSSKKLLLSDSGFYLCAWSLWEAHEKLFFGSGTQLSVL.

The genes are TRBV29-1 and TRBJ1-5, with 8 bases matching TRBD1. Trimming removed 5 bases from V and 2 bases from J; junction bases left unmatched: 8. From germline, CDR1 is SQVTM and CDR2 ANQGSEA. The CDR3 is 15 residues long. CDR3 sequence: CSVSTGGGGNQPQHF. DNA for the CDR3: TGCAGCGTTTCAACAGGGGGAGGTGGCAATCAGCCCCAGCATTTT. The complete variable domain, with remaining parts taken from reference TRBV29-1 and TRBJ1-5, reads SAVISQKPSRDICQRGTSLTIQCQVDSQVTMMFWYRQQPGQSLTLIATANQGSEATYESGFVIDKFPISRPNLTFSTLTVSNMSPEDSSIYLCSVSTGGGGNQPQHFGDGTRLSIL.

This chain connects TRBV3-1 (or the pseudogene TRBV3-2) to TRBJ2-5, with TRBD2 matching 7 bases. This CDR3 region has 14 residues. With V trimmed by 6 bases and J by 4 bases, 8 bases remained unmatched. CDR1 is LGHDT, CDR2 YNNKEL, per germline (reference sequence). The CDR3 here is CASRPDGGRETQYF. Written as DNA, the CDR3 is TGTGCCAGCAGACCAGACGGCGGGAGAGAGACCCAGTACTTC.

The chain recombines TRBV9 with TRBJ2-7; tentative D call: TRBD1 (5 bases). There are 15 residues in the CDR3. Germline-derived CDR1 and CDR2 are SGDLS and YYNGEE. V was cut by 4 bases and J by 2 bases, with 16 bases left in between. The CDR3 sequence: CASSPQGQGTYEQYF. CDR3 DNA sequence: TGTGCCAGCAGCCCCCAAGGGCAGGGCACCTACGAGCAGTACTTC.

CDR3 sequence reads: CASSPDGGGYTF. The CDR3 DNA is TGTGCCAGCAGCCCCGATGGAGGTGGCTACACCTTC. The genes are TRBV7-8 and TRBJ1-2; unclear D gene. The CDR3 runs to 12 residues. Germline V lookup: CDR1 SGHVS, CDR2 FQNEAQ. V lost 5 bases, J lost 7 bases, and 11 bases lay in between.

V usage is TRBV11-3 and J usage is TRBJ2-1; D possibly corresponds to TRBD1 (5 bases). Deletions cut 1 base from V and 5 bases from J, with 9 bases between. The CDR3 spans 14 residues. The V gene's germline CDR1 is SGHNT and CDR2 YENEEA. Written as DNA, the CDR3 is TGTGCCAGCAGCTTAGTAGGGGTAAACAATGAGCAGTTCTTC. Translated: CASSLVGVNNEQFF.

About this clone itself: Being one base from a much bigger clone, this may be a read error. The chain links TRBV6-5 to TRBJ2-7; perhaps TRBD1 as D (6 bases). V dropped 5 bases and J dropped 0 bases, with 8 bases sitting between them. CDR1 is MNHEY and CDR2 is SVGAGI in the germline V gene. The length of the CDR3 is 13 residues. This CDR3 is CASSRDNSYEQYF. The CDR3 region has the DNA TGTGCCAGCAGTCGGGACAACTCCTACGAGCAGTACTTC.